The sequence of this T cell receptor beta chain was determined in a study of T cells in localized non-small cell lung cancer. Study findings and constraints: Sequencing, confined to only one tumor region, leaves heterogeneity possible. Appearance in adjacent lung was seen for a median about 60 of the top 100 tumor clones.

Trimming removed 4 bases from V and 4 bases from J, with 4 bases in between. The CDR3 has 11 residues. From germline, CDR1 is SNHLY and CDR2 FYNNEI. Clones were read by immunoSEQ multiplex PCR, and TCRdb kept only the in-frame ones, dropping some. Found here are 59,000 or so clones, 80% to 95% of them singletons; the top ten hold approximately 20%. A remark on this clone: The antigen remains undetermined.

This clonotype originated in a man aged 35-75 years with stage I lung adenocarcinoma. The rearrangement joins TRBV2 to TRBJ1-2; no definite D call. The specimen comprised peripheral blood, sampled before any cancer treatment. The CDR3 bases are TGTGCCAGCAGTGTGGCCTATGGCTACACCTTC. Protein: CASSVAYGYTF.